Following are 8 T cell receptor beta chains from one sample sequenced in a study of T cells expressing NK-cell markers. One entry per CDR3 protein, without DNA, is what TCRdb gives after re-calling the 5' RACE reads. The sample shows about 540,000 distinct CDR3 sequences, and 3% to 4.5% sits with its ten largest clones. The specimen was blood T cells: a sorted CD56 or NKG2C T cell subset, CD4+ or CD8+ T cells, or bulk PBMC T cells (not recorded which). The receptors shown here come from a man younger than 35 in good health.

This sequence joins TRBV11-2 and TRBJ1-2. The CDR3 has 15 residues. In germline, CDR1 is SGHAT, CDR2 FQNNGV. The CDR3 loop reads CASSLLGRLNYGYTF.

This chain uses TRBV5-6 with TRBJ2-1. Germline values: CDR1 SGHDT, CDR2 YYEEEE. The CDR3 is 14 amino acids. The CDR3 sequence is CASSPGIVGMEQFF.

The gene calls are TRBV6-5 and TRBJ1-4. Germline CDR1 is MNHEY and CDR2 is SVGAGI. The CDR3 is 14 residues long. This CDR3 reads CASSYNSANEKLFF.

The CDR3 reads CSVTDKPFQETQYF. The chain is built from TRBV29-1 and TRBJ2-5. Germline CDR1 reads SQVTM; CDR2 reads ANQGSEA. This CDR3 is 14 amino acids long.

This chain uses TRBV7-2 with TRBJ2-5; TCRdb indicates TRBD2, and absent DNA this call remains unverified. From germline, CDR1 is SGHTA and CDR2 FQGNSA. The CDR3 contains 16 residues. CDR3 sequence: CASSPPGLANQETQYF.

The V and J genes are TRBV18 and TRBJ2-4; TCRdb's D call of TRBD2 is untestable without DNA. Germline V gene data show CDR1 as KGHSH and CDR2 as LQKENI. The CDR3 contains 19 residues. The CDR3 here is CASSQQVRGLAYLKNIQYF.

V and J are TRBV20-1 and TRBJ2-1; TCRdb returns TRBD1, unconfirmable since there is no DNA. The CDR3 loop spans 12 amino acids. CDR1 and CDR2 (germline): DFQATT, SNEGSKA (reference sequence). CDR3 region: CSGRQGAHEQFF.

The rearrangement joins TRBV20-1 to TRBJ1-2; TCRdb returns TRBD1, unconfirmable since there is no DNA. This CDR3 has 11 residues. CDR1 and CDR2 from the germline V gene are DFQATT and SNEGSKA (reference sequence). CDR3: CSARGVGGYTF.